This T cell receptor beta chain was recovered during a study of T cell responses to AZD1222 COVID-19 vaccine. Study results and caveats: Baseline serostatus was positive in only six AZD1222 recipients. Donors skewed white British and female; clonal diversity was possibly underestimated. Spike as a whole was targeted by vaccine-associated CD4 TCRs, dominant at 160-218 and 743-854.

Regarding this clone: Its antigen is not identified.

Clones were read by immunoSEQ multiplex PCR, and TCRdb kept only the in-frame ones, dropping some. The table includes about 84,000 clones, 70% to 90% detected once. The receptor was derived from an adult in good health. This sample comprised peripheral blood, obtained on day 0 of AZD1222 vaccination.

The DNA of the CDR3 is TGTGCCAGCAGCAACCGGGACGTGTACTCCCATACGCAGTATTTT. It translates to CASSNRDVYSHTQYF. The chain is built from TRBV6-6 and TRBJ2-3; the D gene could be TRBD1 or TRBD2 (5 bases each). Germline loops: CDR1 MNHNY, CDR2 SVGAGI (reference sequence). This CDR3 contains 15 residues. Between the trimmed V and J ends, which lost 6 bases and 7 bases, there was a span of 20 bases.